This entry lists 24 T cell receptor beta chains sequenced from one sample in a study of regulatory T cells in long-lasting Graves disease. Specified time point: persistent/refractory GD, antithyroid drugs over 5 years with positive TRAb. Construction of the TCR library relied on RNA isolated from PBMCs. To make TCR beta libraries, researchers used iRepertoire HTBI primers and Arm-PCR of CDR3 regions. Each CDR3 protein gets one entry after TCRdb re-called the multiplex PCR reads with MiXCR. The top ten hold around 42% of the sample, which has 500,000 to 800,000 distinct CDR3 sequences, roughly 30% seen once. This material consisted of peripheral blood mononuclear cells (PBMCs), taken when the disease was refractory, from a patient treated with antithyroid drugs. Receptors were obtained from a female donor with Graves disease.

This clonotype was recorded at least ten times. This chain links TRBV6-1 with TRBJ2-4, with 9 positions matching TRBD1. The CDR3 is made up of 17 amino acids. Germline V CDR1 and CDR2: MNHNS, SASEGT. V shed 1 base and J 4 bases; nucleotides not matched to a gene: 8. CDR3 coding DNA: TGTGCCAGCAGTGAAGTTACGGACAGGGGAGGGAAAAACATTCAGTACTTC. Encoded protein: CASSEVTDRGGKNIQYF.

The DNA for the CDR3 is TGTGCCAGCAGTCCACAACTAGCAACGGCGACAGATACGCAGTATTTT. It specifies CASSPQLATATDTQYF. The gene calls are TRBV12-3 or TRBV12-4 and TRBJ2-3; D is possibly TRBD2 (6 bases). CDR3 length equals 16 residues. V was pared by 5 bases and J by 3 bases, with 18 bases between.

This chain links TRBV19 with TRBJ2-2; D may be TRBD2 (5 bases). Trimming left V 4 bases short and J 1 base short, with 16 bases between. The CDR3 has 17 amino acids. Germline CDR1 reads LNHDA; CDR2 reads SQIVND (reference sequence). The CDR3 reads CASSTESWTWNTGELFF. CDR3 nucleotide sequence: TGTGCCAGTAGTACTGAAAGCTGGACTTGGAACACCGGGGAGCTGTTTTTT.

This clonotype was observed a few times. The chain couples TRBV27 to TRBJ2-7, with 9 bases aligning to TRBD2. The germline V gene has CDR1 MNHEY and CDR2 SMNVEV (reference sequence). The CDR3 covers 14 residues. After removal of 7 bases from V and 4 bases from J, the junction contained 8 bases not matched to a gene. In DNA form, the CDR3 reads TGTGCCAGCAAAGGCGGGAGGGCCGATTACGAGCAGTACTTC. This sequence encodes CASKGGRADYEQYF.

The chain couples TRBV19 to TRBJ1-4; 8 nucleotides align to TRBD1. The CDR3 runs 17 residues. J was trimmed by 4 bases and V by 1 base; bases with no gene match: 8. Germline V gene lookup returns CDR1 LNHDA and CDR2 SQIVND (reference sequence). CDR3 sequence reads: CASSIVGDRSLNEKLFF. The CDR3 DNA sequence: TGTGCCAGTAGTATAGTGGGGGACAGGAGCCTTAATGAAAAACTGTTTTTT. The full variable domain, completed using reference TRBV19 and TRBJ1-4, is DGGITQSPKYLFRKEGQNVTLSCEQNLNHDAMYWYRQDPGQGLRLIYYSQIVNDFQKGDIAEGYSVSREKKESFPLTVTSAQKNPTAFYLCASSIVGDRSLNEKLFFGSGTQLSVL.

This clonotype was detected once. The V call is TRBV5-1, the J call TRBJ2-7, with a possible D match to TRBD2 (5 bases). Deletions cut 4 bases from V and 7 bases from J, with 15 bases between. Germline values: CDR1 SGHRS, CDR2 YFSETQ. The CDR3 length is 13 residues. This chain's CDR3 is CASSLDLADEQYF. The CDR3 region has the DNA TGCGCCAGCAGCCTGGACTTGGCAGATGAGCAGTACTTC.

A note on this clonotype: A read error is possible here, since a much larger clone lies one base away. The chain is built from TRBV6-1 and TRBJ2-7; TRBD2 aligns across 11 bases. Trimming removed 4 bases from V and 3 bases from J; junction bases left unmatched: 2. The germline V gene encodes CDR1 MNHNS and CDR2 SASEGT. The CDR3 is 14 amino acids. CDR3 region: CASSGLAGNYEQYF. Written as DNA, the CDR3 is TGTGCCAGCAGTGGACTAGCGGGGAACTACGAGCAGTACTTC.

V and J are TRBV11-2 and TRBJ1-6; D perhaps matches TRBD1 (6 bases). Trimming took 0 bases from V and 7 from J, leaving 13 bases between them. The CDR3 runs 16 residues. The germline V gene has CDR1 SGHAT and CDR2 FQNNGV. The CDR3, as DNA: TGTGCCAGCAGCTTAGATCACACAGGGAGCAATTCACCCCTCCACTTT. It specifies CASSLDHTGSNSPLHF.

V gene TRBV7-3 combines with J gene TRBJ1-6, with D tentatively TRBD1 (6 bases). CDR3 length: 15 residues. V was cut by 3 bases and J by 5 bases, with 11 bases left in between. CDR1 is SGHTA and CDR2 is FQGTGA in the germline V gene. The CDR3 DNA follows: TGTGCCAGCAGCTTTATGGGACACGATAATTCACCCCTCCACTTT. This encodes CASSFMGHDNSPLHF.

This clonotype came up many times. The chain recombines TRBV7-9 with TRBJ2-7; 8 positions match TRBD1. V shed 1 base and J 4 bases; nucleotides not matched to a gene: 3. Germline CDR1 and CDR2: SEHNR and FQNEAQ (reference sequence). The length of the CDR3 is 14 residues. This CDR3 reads CASSLVGQGYEQYF. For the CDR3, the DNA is TGTGCCAGCAGCTTAGTAGGACAGGGTTACGAGCAGTACTTC. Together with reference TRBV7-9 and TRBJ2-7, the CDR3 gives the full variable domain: DTGVSQNPRHKITKRGQNVTFRCDPISEHNRLYWYRQTLGQGPEFLTYFQNEAQLEKSRLLSDRFSAERPKGSFSTLEIQRTEQGDSAMYLCASSLVGQGYEQYFGPGTRLTVT.

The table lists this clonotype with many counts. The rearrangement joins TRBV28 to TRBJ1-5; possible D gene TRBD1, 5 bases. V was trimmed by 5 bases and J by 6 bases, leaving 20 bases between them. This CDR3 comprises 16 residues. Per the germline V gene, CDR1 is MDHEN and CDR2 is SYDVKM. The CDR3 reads CASSTRDPPSGQPQHF. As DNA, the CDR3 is TGTGCCAGCAGTACCCGGGACCCTCCAAGCGGTCAGCCCCAGCATTTT.

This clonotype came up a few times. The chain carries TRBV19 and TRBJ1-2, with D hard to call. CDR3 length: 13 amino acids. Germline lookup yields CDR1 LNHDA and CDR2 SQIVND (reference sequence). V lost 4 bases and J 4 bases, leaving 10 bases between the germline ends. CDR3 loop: CASSTTEIYGYTF. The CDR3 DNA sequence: TGTGCCAGTAGTACTACAGAGATCTATGGCTACACCTTC.

CDR3 residues: CASGLVLPGHHINTGELFF. In DNA form, the CDR3 reads TGTGCTAGTGGTTTGGTACTGCCCGGACACCATATCAACACCGGGGAGCTGTTTTTT. V gene TRBV12-5 combines with J gene TRBJ2-2; weak D call: TRBD1 (5 bases). The CDR3 runs 19 residues. Trimming took off 0 bases at V and 2 bases at J, with 19 bases between the two ends. The germline gives CDR1 LGHNT, CDR2 FRNRAP.

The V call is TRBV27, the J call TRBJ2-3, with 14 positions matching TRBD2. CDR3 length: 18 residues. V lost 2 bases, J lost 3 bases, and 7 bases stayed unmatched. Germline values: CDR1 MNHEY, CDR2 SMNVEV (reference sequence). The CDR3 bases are TGTGCCAGCAGTTTAAGGGGGACTAGCGGGAGAAGGACAGATACGCAGTATTTT. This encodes CASSLRGTSGRRTDTQYF.

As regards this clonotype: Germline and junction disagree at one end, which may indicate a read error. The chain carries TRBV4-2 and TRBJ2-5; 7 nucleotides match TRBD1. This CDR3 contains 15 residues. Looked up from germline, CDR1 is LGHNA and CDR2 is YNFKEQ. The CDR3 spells CASSQGWDSRETQHF. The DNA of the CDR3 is TGTGCCAGCAGCCAAGGCTGGGACAGCCGAGAGACCCAGCACTTC.

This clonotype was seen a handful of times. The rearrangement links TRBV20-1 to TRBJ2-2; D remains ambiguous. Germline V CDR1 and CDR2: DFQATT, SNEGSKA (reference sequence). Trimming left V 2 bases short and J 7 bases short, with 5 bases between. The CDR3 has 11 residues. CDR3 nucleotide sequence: TGCAGTGCTAGAAGGATCGGGGAGCTGTTTTTT. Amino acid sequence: CSARRIGELFF.

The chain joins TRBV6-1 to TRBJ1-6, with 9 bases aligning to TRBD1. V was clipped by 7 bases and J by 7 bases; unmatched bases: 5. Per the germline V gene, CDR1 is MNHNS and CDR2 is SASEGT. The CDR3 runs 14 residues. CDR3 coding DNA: TGTGCCAGCAACCCGGACAGGGGAAATTCACCCCTCCACTTT. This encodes CASNPDRGNSPLHF.

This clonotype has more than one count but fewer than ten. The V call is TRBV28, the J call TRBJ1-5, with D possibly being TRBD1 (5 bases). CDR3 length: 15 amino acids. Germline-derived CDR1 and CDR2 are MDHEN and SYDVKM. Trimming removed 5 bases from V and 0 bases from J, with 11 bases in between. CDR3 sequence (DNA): TGTGCCAGCAGTGGGGCAGGTTATAGCAATCAGCCCCAGCATTTT. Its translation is CASSGAGYSNQPQHF.

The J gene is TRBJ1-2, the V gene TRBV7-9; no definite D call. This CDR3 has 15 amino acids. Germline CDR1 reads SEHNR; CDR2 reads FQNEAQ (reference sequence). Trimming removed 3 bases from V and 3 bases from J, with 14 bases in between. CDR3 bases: TGTGCCAGCAGCTTGGGTCATGGCAGAGACTATGGCTACACCTTC. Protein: CASSLGHGRDYGYTF. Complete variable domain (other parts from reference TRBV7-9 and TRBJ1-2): DTGVSQNPRHKITKRGQNVTFRCDPISEHNRLYWYRQTLGQGPEFLTYFQNEAQLEKSRLLSDRFSAERPKGSFSTLEIQRTEQGDSAMYLCASSLGHGRDYGYTFGSGTRLTVV.

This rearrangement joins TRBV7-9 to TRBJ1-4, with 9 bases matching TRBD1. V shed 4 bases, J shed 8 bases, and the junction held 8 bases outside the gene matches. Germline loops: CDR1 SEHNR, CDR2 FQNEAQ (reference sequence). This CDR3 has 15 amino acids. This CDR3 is CASSSSGQGLEKLFF. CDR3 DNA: TGTGCCAGCAGCTCTTCGGGACAGGGTCTGGAAAAACTGTTTTTT.

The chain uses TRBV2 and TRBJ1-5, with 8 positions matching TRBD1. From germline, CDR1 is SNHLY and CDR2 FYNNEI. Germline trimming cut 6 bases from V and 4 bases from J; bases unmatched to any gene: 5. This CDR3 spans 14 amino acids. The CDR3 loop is CASSRGQENQPQHF. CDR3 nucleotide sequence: TGTGCCAGCAGCCGGGGACAGGAGAATCAGCCCCAGCATTTT.

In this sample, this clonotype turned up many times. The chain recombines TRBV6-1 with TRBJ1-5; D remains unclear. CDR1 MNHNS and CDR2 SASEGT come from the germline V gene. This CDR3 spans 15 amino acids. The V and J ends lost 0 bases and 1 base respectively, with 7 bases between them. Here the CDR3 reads CASSEAGRSNQPQHF. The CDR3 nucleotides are TGTGCCAGCAGTGAAGCCGGGCGGAGCAATCAGCCCCAGCATTTT.

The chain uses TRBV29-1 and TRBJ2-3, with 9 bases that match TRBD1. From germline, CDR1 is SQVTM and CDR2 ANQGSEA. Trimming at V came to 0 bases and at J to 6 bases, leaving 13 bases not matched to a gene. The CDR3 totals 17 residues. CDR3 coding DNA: TGCAGCGTTGAAGACTCCTGGACAGGGGAAGCTTGGGATACGCAGTATTTT. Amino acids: CSVEDSWTGEAWDTQYF.

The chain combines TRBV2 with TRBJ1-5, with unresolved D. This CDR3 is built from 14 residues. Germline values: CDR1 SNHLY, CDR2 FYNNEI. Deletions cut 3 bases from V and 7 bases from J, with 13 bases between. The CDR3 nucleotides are TGTGCCAGCAGTGAGGTCCGGGCGGAACAGCCCCAGCATTTT. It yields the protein CASSEVRAEQPQHF.